Presented here are 21 T cell receptor beta chains from one specimen sequenced in a study of blood T cells in healthy people across ages. Primed by a sample-barcoded 5' primer and a J-beta primer mix, a second PCR proceeded for about 7 to 12 cycles. From the 5' RACE reads, TCRdb called clonotypes with MiXCR, one entry per CDR3 protein. This sample has hundreds of thousands of distinct CDR3 sequences; roughly 64% occur once, and the top ten carry approximately 23%. The material sequenced was blood. These TCRs come from a man aged 25 to 45 in good health.

The chain has TRBV29-1 and TRBJ2-7; D is undetermined. The CDR3 covers 13 residues. Looked up from germline, CDR1 is SQVTM and CDR2 is ANQGSEA. The V end was cut by 2 bases, the J end by 0 bases, with 8 bases between. This chain's CDR3 is CSVETSSSYEQYF. The CDR3 bases are TGCAGCGTTGAAACCTCAAGCTCCTACGAGCAGTACTTC.

This clonotype turned up a few times. The V and J genes are TRBV29-1 and TRBJ2-1, with D perhaps matching TRBD1 or TRBD2 (5 bases each). Germline V CDR1 and CDR2: SQVTM, ANQGSEA. V was clipped by 5 bases and J by 9 bases, with 14 bases between them. This CDR3 comprises 12 residues. The CDR3 loop is CSVLGTSSEQFF. DNA for the CDR3: TGCAGCGTTTTAGGGACGAGCAGTGAGCAGTTCTTC.

The rearrangement uses TRBV28 and TRBJ2-1; the match to TRBD2 covers 8 bases. CDR3 length: 16 residues. The V and J ends lost 4 bases and 4 bases, in that order; junction bases with no gene match: 9. The germline CDR1 and CDR2 sequences are MDHEN and SYDVKM. The CDR3 DNA reads as TGTGCCAGCAGTTCCCCTTCGAGCGGGAGATACAATGAGCAGTTCTTC. It codes for CASSSPSSGRYNEQFF.

The J gene is TRBJ2-3, the V gene TRBV29-1; D possibly uses TRBD1 or TRBD2 (5 bases each). Per the germline V gene, CDR1 is SQVTM and CDR2 is ANQGSEA. The CDR3 spans 12 residues. V lost 6 bases and J lost 6, with 13 bases in between. The CDR3 here is CSVERGSDTQYF. In DNA form, the CDR3 reads TGCAGCGTGGAGAGGGGATCGGATACGCAGTATTTT.

The CDR3 region is CSASTGRQAFF. The CDR3 DNA follows: TGCAGTGCTAGCACAGGAAGACAAGCTTTCTTT. The chain is built from TRBV20-1 and TRBJ1-1, with D possibly being TRBD1 (5 bases). Looked up from germline, CDR1 is DFQATT and CDR2 is SNEGSKA (reference sequence). V shed 3 bases and J shed 9 bases, with 11 bases lying between them. This CDR3 has 11 residues.

This clonotype was found a few times. This chain links TRBV7-7 with TRBJ2-1, with 12 nucleotides matching TRBD1. The V and J ends lost 5 bases and 9 bases, in that order; junction bases with no gene match: 5. Germline V CDR1 and CDR2: SSHAT, FNYEAQ (reference sequence). This CDR3 spans 14 amino acids. The CDR3 loop is CASSPGTGGFEQFF. The CDR3 DNA follows: TGTGCCAGCAGCCCCGGGACAGGGGGCTTTGAGCAGTTCTTC.

There are many counts of this clonotype. The chain carries TRBV27 and TRBJ2-7; D gene ambiguous. The CDR3 length is 13 residues. In germline, CDR1 is MNHEY, CDR2 SMNVEV (reference sequence). Trimming shortened V by 4 bases and J by 0 bases, and 7 bases separated the two germline ends. CDR3 region: CASSWGSSYEQYF. In DNA form, the CDR3 reads TGTGCCAGCAGTTGGGGTAGCTCCTACGAGCAGTACTTC.

The chain uses TRBV12-3 or TRBV12-4 and TRBJ2-7; TRBD1 aligns across 10 bases. This CDR3 spans 15 amino acids. V lost 6 bases, J lost 3 bases, and 8 bases stayed unmatched. The CDR3 protein is CASSTGTGVFYEQYF. The CDR3 DNA reads as TGTGCCAGCAGCACCGGGACAGGGGTGTTCTACGAGCAGTACTTC.

V usage is TRBV9 and J usage is TRBJ1-4; no clear D gene. Trimming removed 0 bases from V and 7 bases from J, with 10 bases in between. Germline V gene lookup returns CDR1 SGDLS and CDR2 YYNGEE. The CDR3 contains 14 residues. CDR3 in amino acids: CASSVGDRGEKLFF. The DNA of the CDR3 is TGTGCCAGCAGCGTAGGGGATCGTGGTGAAAAACTGTTTTTT.

This chain connects TRBV25-1 to TRBJ2-5, with a tentative D call TRBD1 (5 bases). Near its end, the DNA agrees better with TRBJ2-7, so the J call may be wrong. Germline V gene data show CDR1 as MGHDK and CDR2 as SYGVNS. This CDR3 contains 14 residues. CDR3 coding DNA: TGTGCCAGCAGTGACGGGCAGGGCCCCGACGAGCAGTACTTC. Translated: CASSDGQGPDEQYF.

This chain uses TRBV18 with TRBJ2-3; D may be TRBD1 or TRBD2 (5 bases each). The CDR3 runs 15 residues. CDR1 and CDR2 from the germline V gene are KGHSH and LQKENI. V lost 2 bases and J lost 5, with 14 bases in between. Written as DNA, the CDR3 is TGTGCCAGCTCACCAGCGCAGGGAGATATAGATACGCAGTATTTT. This translates into CASSPAQGDIDTQYF.

In this sample, this clonotype turned up a few times. This sequence joins TRBV14 and TRBJ1-2; D gene uncertain. Trimming took 4 bases from V and 5 from J, leaving 20 bases between them. The CDR3 runs to 16 residues. Germline V gene data show CDR1 as SGHDN and CDR2 as FVKESK. The chain's CDR3 is CASSPTFGLTMYGYTF. CDR3 coding DNA: TGTGCCAGCAGCCCCACCTTTGGACTTACCATGTATGGCTACACCTTC.

The rearrangement joins TRBV7-8 to TRBJ1-5; D call uncertain. The CDR3 totals 15 residues. Per germline, CDR1 SGHVS and CDR2 FQNEAQ. Trimming left V 2 bases short and J 7 bases short, with 15 bases between. CDR3 residues: CASSLSGQFVQPQHF. Written as DNA, the CDR3 is TGTGCCAGCAGCTTAAGTGGGCAGTTCGTACAGCCCCAGCATTTT.

This clonotype was counted once. V gene TRBV6-6 combines with J gene TRBJ2-7, with 9 bases lining up with TRBD1. In germline, CDR1 is MNHNY, CDR2 SVGAGI (reference sequence). After removal of 5 bases from V and 4 bases from J, the junction contained 9 bases not matched to a gene. There are 15 residues in the CDR3. The CDR3 sequence: CASSKSGTGPYEQYF. In DNA, the CDR3 is TGTGCCAGCAGTAAGTCCGGGACAGGGCCGTACGAGCAGTACTTC.

The chain combines TRBV5-1 with TRBJ2-5; 7 bases fit TRBD2. Germline-derived CDR1 and CDR2 are SGHRS and YFSETQ. The CDR3 has 16 residues. The V gene end was trimmed by 0 bases and the J gene end by 1 base; junction bases not matched to a gene: 6. CDR3 nucleotide sequence: TGCGCCAGCAGCTTGGTCCGGGACTACACCCAAGAGACCCAGTACTTC. Its protein product is CASSLVRDYTQETQYF.

This chain joins TRBV29-1 and TRBJ2-3; D gene uncertain. CDR3 size: 14 residues. Trimming left V 0 bases short and J 1 base short, with 8 bases between. The germline V gene encodes CDR1 SQVTM and CDR2 ANQGSEA. The CDR3: CSVEEGGGTDTQYF. CDR3 coding DNA: TGCAGCGTTGAAGAAGGTGGGGGCACAGATACGCAGTATTTT.

In its sample, this clonotype was seen once. The rearrangement links TRBV29-1 to TRBJ2-7; D could derive from TRBD1 or TRBD2 (6 bases each). Germline loops: CDR1 SQVTM, CDR2 ANQGSEA. The V end lost 2 bases, the J end lost 7 bases, and 21 bases lay between the germline ends. CDR3 size: 15 residues. The DNA for the CDR3 is TGCAGCGTTGAATCGGTAGGGGGGTTGGGGAATGAGCAGTACTTC. Its protein is CSVESVGGLGNEQYF.

This clonotype has a single count. Because the CDR3 is missing its conserved closing phenylalanine or tryptophan, this is likely a read error. V is TRBV29-1 and J is TRBJ2-7; 7 nucleotides match TRBD1. The CDR3 has 14 amino acids. From germline, CDR1 is SQVTM and CDR2 ANQGSEA. Trimming removed 5 bases from V and 1 base from J; junction bases left unmatched: 8. The CDR3 DNA follows: TGCAGCGTTAGAGGGGGCCCGAATTCCTACGAGCAGTACTTA. This translates into CSVRGGPNSYEQYL.

The chain recombines TRBV15 with TRBJ2-7; D is perhaps TRBD2 (6 bases). This CDR3 has 14 residues. The ends were cut back, 5 bases at V and 1 base at J, with 12 bases in the middle. Germline values: CDR1 LNHNV, CDR2 YYDKDF (reference sequence). The CDR3 sequence: CATSASVISYEQYF. CDR3 coding DNA: TGTGCCACCAGCGCTAGCGTTATTTCCTACGAGCAGTACTTC.

In nucleotides, the CDR3 is TGTGCCAGCAGGGCCATTCAACAGGGTAAGATCACTGAAGCTTTCTTT. This gives the protein CASRAIQQGKITEAFF. The chain links TRBV6-6 to TRBJ1-1; perhaps TRBD1 as D (6 bases). Trimming cost V 6 bases and J 4 bases, with 21 bases left between them. The CDR3 runs 16 residues. CDR1 is MNHNY, CDR2 SVGAGI, per germline (reference sequence).

This clonotype was counted a few times. This sequence joins TRBV12-3 or TRBV12-4 and TRBJ2-7, with D hard to call. Trimming removed 5 bases at V and 4 bases at J, with 12 bases between. The CDR3 consists of 13 residues. The CDR3 DNA follows: TGTGCCAGCAGTCCTCAGGACGGTTACGAGCAGTACTTC. This translates into CASSPQDGYEQYF.